The T cell receptor (beta chain) under discussion was sequenced for a study of shared clonotypes between healthy human individuals. Whole-study findings and limits: Of the naive CD4 clonotypes, about 5.4% were shared across a handful of donors.

CD8 cells classed as naive were CD45RO-negative and positively selected for CCR7, excluding terminally differentiated effector memory CD45RA+ cells. Donors were Caucasian adults residing in Nashville, Tennessee, USA. In regard to this clone: Its antigen is undetermined.

Generated by immunoSEQ multiplex PCR, the TCRdb table keeps only in-frame clones and is missing some. Of roughly 810,000 clones detected, 95% to 97% appear once; the ten largest clones hold 0.2% to 0.25%. The CDR3 runs to 16 residues. Trimming removed 1 base at V and 1 base at J, with 14 bases between. The germline V gene encodes CDR1 MGHRA and CDR2 YSYEKL. The chain couples TRBV4-1 to TRBJ2-7, with D maybe TRBD2 (6 bases). This clonotype originated in a man younger than 45 in good health. The sequenced sample consisted of naive CD8+ T cells sorted from blood. The CDR3 DNA reads as TGCGCCAGCAGCCAAGCTGCGGGGCTTGCTTCCTACGAGCAGTACTTC. This encodes CASSQAAGLASYEQYF.